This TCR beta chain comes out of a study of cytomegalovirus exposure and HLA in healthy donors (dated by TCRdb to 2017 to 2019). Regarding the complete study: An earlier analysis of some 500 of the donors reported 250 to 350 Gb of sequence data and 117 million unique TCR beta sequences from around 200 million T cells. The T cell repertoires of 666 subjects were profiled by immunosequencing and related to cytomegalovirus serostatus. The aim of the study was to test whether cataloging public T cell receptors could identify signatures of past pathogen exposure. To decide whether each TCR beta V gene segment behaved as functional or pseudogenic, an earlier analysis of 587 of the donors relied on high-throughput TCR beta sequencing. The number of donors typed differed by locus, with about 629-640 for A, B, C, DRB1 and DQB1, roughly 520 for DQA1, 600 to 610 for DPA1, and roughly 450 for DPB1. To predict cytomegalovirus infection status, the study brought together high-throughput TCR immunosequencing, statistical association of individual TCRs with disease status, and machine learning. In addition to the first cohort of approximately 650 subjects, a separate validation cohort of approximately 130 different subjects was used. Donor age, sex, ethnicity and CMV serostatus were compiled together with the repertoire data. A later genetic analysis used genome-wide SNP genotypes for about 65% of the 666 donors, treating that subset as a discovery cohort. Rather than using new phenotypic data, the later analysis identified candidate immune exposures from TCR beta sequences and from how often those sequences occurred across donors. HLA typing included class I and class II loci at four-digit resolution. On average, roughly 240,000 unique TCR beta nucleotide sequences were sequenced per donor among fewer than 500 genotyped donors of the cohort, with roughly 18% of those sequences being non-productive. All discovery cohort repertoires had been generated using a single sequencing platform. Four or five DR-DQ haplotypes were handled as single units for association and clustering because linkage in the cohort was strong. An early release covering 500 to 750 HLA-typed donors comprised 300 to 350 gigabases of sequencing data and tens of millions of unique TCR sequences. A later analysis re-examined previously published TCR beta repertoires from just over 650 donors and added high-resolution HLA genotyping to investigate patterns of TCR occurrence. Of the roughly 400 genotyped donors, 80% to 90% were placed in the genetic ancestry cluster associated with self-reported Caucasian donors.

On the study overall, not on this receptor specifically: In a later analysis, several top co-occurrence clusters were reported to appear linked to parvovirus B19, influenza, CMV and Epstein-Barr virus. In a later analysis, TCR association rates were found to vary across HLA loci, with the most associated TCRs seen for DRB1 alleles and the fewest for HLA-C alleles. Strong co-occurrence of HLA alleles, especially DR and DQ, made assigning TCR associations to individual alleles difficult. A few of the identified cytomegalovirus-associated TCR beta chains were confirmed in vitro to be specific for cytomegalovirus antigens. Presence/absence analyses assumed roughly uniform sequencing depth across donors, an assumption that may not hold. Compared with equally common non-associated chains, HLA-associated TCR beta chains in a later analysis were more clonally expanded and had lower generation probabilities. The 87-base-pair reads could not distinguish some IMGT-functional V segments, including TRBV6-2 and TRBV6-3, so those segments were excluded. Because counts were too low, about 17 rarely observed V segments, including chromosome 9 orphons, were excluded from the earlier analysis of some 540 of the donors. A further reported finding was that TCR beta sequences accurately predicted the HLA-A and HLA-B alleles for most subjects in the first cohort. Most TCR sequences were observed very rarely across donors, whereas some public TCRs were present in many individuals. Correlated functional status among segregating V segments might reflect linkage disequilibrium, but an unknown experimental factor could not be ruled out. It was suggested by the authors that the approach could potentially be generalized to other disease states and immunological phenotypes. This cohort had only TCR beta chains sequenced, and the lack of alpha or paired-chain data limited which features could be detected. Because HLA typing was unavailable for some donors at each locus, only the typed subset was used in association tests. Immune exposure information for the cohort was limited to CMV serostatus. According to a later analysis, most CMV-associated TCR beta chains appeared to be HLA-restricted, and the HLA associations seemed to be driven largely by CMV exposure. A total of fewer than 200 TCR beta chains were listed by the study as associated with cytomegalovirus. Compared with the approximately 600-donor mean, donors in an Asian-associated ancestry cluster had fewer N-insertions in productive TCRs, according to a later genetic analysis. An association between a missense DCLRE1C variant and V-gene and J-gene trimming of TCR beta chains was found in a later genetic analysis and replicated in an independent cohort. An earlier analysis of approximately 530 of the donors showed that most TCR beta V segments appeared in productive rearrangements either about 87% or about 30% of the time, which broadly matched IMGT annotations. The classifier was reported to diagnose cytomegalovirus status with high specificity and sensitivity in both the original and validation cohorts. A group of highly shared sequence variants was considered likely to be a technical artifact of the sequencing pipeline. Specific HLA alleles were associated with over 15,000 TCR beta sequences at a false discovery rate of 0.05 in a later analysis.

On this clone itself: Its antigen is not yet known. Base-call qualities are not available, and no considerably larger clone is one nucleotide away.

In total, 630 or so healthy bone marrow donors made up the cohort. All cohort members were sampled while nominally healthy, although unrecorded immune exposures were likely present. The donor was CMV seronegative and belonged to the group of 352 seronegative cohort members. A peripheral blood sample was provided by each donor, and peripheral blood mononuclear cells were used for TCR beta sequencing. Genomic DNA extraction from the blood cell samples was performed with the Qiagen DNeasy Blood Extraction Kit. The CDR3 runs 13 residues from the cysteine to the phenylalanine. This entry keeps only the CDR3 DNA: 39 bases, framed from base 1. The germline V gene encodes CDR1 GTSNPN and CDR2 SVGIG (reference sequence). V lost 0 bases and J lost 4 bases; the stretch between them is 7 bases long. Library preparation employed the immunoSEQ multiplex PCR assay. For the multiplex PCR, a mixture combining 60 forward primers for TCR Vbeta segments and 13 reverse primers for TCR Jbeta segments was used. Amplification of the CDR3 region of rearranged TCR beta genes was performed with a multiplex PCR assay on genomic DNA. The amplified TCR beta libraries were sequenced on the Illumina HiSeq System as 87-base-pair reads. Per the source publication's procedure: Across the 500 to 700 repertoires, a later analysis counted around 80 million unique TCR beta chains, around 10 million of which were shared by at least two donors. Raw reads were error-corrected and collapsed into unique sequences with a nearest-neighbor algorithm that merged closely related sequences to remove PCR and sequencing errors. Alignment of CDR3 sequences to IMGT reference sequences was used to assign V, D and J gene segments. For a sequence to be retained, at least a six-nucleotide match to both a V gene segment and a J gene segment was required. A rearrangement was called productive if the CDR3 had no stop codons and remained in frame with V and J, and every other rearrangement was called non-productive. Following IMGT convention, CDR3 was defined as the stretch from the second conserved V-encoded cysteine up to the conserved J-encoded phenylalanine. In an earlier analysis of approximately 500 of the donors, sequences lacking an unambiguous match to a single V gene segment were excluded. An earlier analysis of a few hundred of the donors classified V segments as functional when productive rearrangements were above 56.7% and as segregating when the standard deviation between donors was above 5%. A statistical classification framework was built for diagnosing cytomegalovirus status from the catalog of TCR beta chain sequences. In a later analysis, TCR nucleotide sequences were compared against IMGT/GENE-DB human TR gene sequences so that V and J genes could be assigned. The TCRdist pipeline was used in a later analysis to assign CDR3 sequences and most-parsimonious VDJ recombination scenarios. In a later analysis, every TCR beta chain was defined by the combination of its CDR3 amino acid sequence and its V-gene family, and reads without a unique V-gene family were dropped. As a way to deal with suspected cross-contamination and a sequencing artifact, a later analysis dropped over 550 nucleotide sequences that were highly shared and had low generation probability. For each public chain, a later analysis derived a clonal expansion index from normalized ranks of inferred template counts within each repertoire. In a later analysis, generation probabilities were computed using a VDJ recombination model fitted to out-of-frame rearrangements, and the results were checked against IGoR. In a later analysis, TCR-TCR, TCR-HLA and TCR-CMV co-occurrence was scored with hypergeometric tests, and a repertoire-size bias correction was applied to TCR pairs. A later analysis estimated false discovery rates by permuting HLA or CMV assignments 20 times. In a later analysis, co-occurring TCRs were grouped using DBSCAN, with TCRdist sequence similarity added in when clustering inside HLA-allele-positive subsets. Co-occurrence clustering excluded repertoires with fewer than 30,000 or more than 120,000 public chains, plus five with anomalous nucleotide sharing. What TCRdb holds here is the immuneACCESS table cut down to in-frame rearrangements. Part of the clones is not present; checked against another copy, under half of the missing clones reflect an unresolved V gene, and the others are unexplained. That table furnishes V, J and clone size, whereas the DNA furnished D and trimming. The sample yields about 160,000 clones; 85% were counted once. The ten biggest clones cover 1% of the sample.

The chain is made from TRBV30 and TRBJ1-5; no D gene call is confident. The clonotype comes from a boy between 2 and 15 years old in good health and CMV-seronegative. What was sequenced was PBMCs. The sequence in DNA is TGTGCCTGGAGTGTAAACAGAAATCAGCCCCAGCATTTT. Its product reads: CAWSVNRNQPQHF. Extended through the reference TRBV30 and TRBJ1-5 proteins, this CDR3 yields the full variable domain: SQTIHQWPATLVQPVGSPLSLECTVEGTSNPNLYWYRQAAGRGLQLLFYSVGIGQISSEVPQNLSASRPQDRQFILSSKKLLLSDSGFYLCAWSVNRNQPQHFGDGTRLSIL.